Listed below are T cell receptor beta chains from one sample, sequenced in a study of blood T cell repertoires in COVID-19. Assay: immunoSEQ multiplex PCR; the TCRdb copy retains only in-frame clones and omits some. The sample yields 60,000 to 80,000 clones, 80% seen once. Specimen: peripheral blood. The receptors originated from a man aged 45-60 years with COVID-19, enrolled during active disease. The CDR3 runs from the conserved cysteine through the conserved F or W. A D gene is named only where the DNA matches it firmly. Clone size is stated in some rows and not others, as once, few, many or a class when expanded.

v_call	d_call	j_call	cdr3_length	clone_size	cdr3_nt	cdr3_aa
TRBV6-5	TRBD2	TRBJ2-1	14	NA	TGTGCCAGCAGTTCGCCTAGCGGGCGGAATGAGCAGTTCTTC	CASSSPSGRNEQFF
TRBV29-1	NA	TRBJ2-2	14	NA	TGCAGCGTTATGGCCGGTCGGAGCACCGGGGAGCTGTTTTTT	CSVMAGRSTGELFF
TRBV18	TRBD1	TRBJ2-2	15	NA	TGTGCCAGCTCATCGGGACAGGGGGTATCCGGGGAGCTGTTTTTT	CASSSGQGVSGELFF
TRBV25-1	NA	TRBJ1-1	13	NA	TGTGCCAGCAGTTGGGGCGAGGACGCTGAAGCTTTCTTT	CASSWGEDAEAFF
TRBV27	NA	TRBJ1-1	15	NA	TGTGCCAGCAGTTCCTCCCCGGTGATGAACACTGAAGCTTTCTTT	CASSSSPVMNTEAFF
TRBV28	NA	TRBJ1-5	14	NA	TGTGCCAGCAGCCCCCTAGTTGTCAATCAGCCCCAGCATTTT	CASSPLVVNQPQHF
TRBV10-1	NA	TRBJ2-3	16	NA	TGCGCCAGCAGCGGCACGGGACTTCCTAGCACAGATACGCAGTATTTT	CASSGTGLPSTDTQYF
TRBV6-1	NA	TRBJ1-5	15	many	TGTGCCAGCAGTGAAGCAGGACAGCAAAATCAGCCCCAGCATTTT	CASSEAGQQNQPQHF
TRBV24-1	NA	TRBJ2-7	13	once	TGTGCCACCGAGACGACAGGCGGAGGTGAGCAGTACTTC	CATETTGGGEQYF
TRBV29-1	TRBD1	TRBJ2-1	14	NA	TGCAGCGTTGAAACCGGGACAGCCTACAATGAGCAGTTCTTC	CSVETGTAYNEQFF
TRBV19	TRBD1	TRBJ2-1	15	NA	TGTGCCAGTACCGAGGGGGACAGGGGGGCTGATGAGCAGTTCTTC	CASTEGDRGADEQFF
TRBV18	NA	TRBJ1-1	15	NA	TGTGCCAGCTCACCGGGAGGGTTTATGAACACTGAAGCTTTCTTT	CASSPGGFMNTEAFF
TRBV28	NA	TRBJ1-6	13	NA	TGTGCCAGCAGTGTCCCGGCGAAGGAGATCCTCCACTTT	CASSVPAKEILHF
TRBV6-2/TRBV6-3	TRBD2	TRBJ2-3	16	NA	TGTGCCAGCAGTTACTCGACTAGCGGACACACAGATACGCAGTATTTT	CASSYSTSGHTDTQYF